The 10 T cell receptor beta chains below were found in one sample sequenced in a study of blood T cells in healthy people across ages. A second 7 to 11 cycle PCR used barcoded and J-beta primers. Each CDR3 protein is one row after TCRdb ran MiXCR on the 5' RACE reads. This table holds 700,000 to 800,000 distinct CDR3 sequences, more than 40% found once. Sequencing was performed on blood. The source is a woman aged 55-70 years in good health.

This clonotype was counted only a few times. This rearrangement joins TRBV12-3 or TRBV12-4 to TRBJ2-1; 13 bases fit TRBD2. The CDR3 has 16 residues. J was trimmed by 10 bases and V by 6 bases; bases with no gene match: 12. CDR3 bases: TGTGCCAGCAGCAACCTCCGGACTAGCGGGAGCGGGGAGCAGTTCTTC. This encodes CASSNLRTSGSGEQFF.

This chain uses TRBV21-1 with TRBJ1-2. TRBV21-1 is a recognized pseudogene. The CDR3 runs 15 residues. CDR3 in amino acids: CASSKAGRADYGYTF. The CDR3 bases are TGTGCCAGCAGCAAAGCTGGCAGGGCGGACTATGGCTACACCTTC.

This clonotype was observed a single time. The chain combines TRBV20-1 with TRBJ2-4; D ambiguous. V shed 6 bases and J shed 9 bases, with 12 bases lying between them. This CDR3 has 11 amino acids. Germline CDR1 DFQATT, CDR2 SNEGSKA (reference sequence). As DNA, the CDR3 is TGCAGTGCCCTGGAGTGGAGCATTCAGTACTTC. Amino acid sequence: CSALEWSIQYF.

This clonotype has at least ten counts. The rearrangement joins TRBV6-2 or TRBV6-3 to TRBJ2-1; no clear D. This CDR3 spans 16 amino acids. V was cut by 8 bases and J by 0 bases, with 17 bases left in between. Germline V CDR1 and CDR2: MNHEY, SVGEGT. For the CDR3, the DNA is TGTGCCAGCTATACCAGCGACCGTAGCTCCTACAATGAGCAGTTCTTC. Residues: CASYTSDRSSYNEQFF.

This rearrangement joins TRBV24-1 to TRBJ2-5; weak D call: TRBD2 (6 bases). The CDR3 runs to 15 residues. V was clipped by 4 bases and J by 11 bases, with 22 bases between them. Germline assignment: CDR1 KGHDR and CDR2 SFDVKD. The DNA of the CDR3 is TGTGCCACCAGTGACCCGGCGGGGCCAGACAATGAGCAGTACTTC. It translates to CATSDPAGPDNEQYF.

Many counts were recorded for this clonotype. The CDR3 bases are TGTGCCAGCAGTTCAGTTCCCTACGAGCAGTACTTC. Translation: CASSSVPYEQYF. The rearrangement joins TRBV12-3 or TRBV12-4 to TRBJ2-7; D ambiguous. The length of the CDR3 is 12 residues. The V end was cut by 4 bases, the J end by 2 bases, with 6 bases between.

This rearrangement joins TRBV7-2 to TRBJ1-2; TRBD1 matches at 8 bases. With V trimmed by 5 bases and J by 3 bases, 11 bases remained unmatched. Germline V gives CDR1 SGHTA, CDR2 FQGNSA. This CDR3 is built from 16 residues. The DNA for the CDR3 is TGTGCCAGCAGCGCGAGACCCGGACAGGGCCACTATGGCTACACCTTC. This translates into CASSARPGQGHYGYTF. Full variable domain (missing parts from reference TRBV7-2 and TRBJ1-2): GAGVSQSPSNKVTEKGKDVELRCDPISGHTALYWYRQSLGQGLEFLIYFQGNSAPDKSGLPSDRFSAERTGGSVSTLTIQRTQQEDSAVYLCASSARPGQGHYGYTFGSGTRLTVV.

This clonotype has just a few counts. A much more abundant neighbour one base away suggests this may be a read error. CDR3 region: CASSLGDADLYEQYF. CDR3 bases: TGTGCCAGCAGCTTAGGGGACGCAGATCTCTACGAGCAGTACTTC. The V call is TRBV11-1, the J call TRBJ2-7; D tentatively reads TRBD1 or TRBD2 (5 bases each). Germline loops: CDR1 SGHAT, CDR2 FQDESV (reference sequence). The CDR3 runs 15 residues. V lost 1 base and J lost 3, with 13 bases in between.

The J gene is TRBJ2-1, the V gene TRBV5-5; no firm D call. The CDR3 runs to 14 residues. CDR1 SGHKS and CDR2 YYEKEE come from the germline V gene (reference sequence). V was cut by 0 bases and J by 7 bases, with 11 bases left in between. This CDR3 reads CASSLEGRENEQFF. The CDR3 DNA reads TGTGCCAGCAGCTTGGAAGGTAGGGAAAATGAGCAGTTCTTC. Full variable domain (missing parts from reference TRBV5-5 and TRBJ2-1): DAGVTQSPTHLIKTRGQQVTLRCSPISGHKSVSWYQQVLGQGPQFIFQYYEKEERGRGNFPDRFSARQFPNYSSELNVNALLLGDSALYLCASSLEGRENEQFFGPGTRLTVL.

On this clonotype itself: A much bigger clone sits one base away, suggesting this may be a read error. The V gene is TRBV5-1, the J gene TRBJ2-3; no reliable D call. Trimming left V 0 bases short and J 1 base short, with 9 bases between. The CDR3 extends over 15 amino acids. The germline V gene has CDR1 SGHRS and CDR2 YFSETQ. DNA for the CDR3: TGCGCCAGCAGCTTGGAAGGATCGGGCACAGATACGCAGTATTTT. Translated, it gives CASSLEGSGTDTQYF.